Below, one T cell receptor (beta chain) is given with its context. Its antigen is not identified. The data derive from a study of blood T cells in healthy people across ages. Study-wide context: About one barcoded beta molecule per two T cells was the capture yield of template switching.

Study results and limitations: Per million T cells, TCR beta diversity dropped roughly linearly as age increased.

V was shortened by 1 base and J by 11 bases, with 18 bases between the two germline ends. This CDR3 spans 15 amino acids. Primers used in a second PCR of roughly 6 to 11 cycles were a sample-barcoded 5' primer and a J-beta primer mix. TCRdb re-analysed the 5' RACE reads in MiXCR, keeping a single row per CDR3 protein. The repertoire has 1.5 million to 1.9 million distinct CDR3 sequences, 40% to 45% of them found once; the top ten carry around 4%. This receptor was identified in a woman aged 18-29 years in good health. J is TRBJ1-3 and V is TRBV12-3 or TRBV12-4; D might be TRBD1 (5 bases). The specimen was blood. CDR3 nucleotides: TGTGCCAGCAGTTTAGGTGGGACGAAGAGGATACCCATATATTTT. Translating gives CASSLGGTKRIPIYF.